This TCR beta chain was captured by sequencing in a study of shared clonotypes between healthy human individuals. Study summary: Ranging from 18 to 49 in age, donors were a couple of women and a few men. Each donor's CD8 memory used one plate, CD8 naive two, each CD4 subset three. Whole-study findings and limits: Clonotypes that were shared across a handful of donors made up around 5% of naive CD4 clonotypes.

V gave up 3 bases and J gave up 0 bases; unmatched junction bases: 6. CDR1 is SGHRS, CDR2 YFSETQ, per germline. This CDR3 spans 16 amino acids. In replicate PCRs of sorted subsets, about 200 ng DNA, approximately 30,000 T cell genomes, was used. TCRdb's table, derived via immunoSEQ multiplex PCR, lists solely in-frame clones and lacks some. The table lists around 1.4 million clones, approximately 98.5% of them singletons. About this clone: The antigen is not known.

The sequence was collected from a man aged 25 to 45 in good health. The sample consisted of naive CD4+ T cells sorted from blood. Specified subset: CD45RA+ positively selected. The rearrangement uses TRBV5-1 and TRBJ1-3; 7 nucleotides align to TRBD1. The CDR3 DNA is TGCGCCAGCAGCTCGACAGGGCACAACTCTGGAAACACCATATATTTT. This gives the protein CASSSTGHNSGNTIYF.